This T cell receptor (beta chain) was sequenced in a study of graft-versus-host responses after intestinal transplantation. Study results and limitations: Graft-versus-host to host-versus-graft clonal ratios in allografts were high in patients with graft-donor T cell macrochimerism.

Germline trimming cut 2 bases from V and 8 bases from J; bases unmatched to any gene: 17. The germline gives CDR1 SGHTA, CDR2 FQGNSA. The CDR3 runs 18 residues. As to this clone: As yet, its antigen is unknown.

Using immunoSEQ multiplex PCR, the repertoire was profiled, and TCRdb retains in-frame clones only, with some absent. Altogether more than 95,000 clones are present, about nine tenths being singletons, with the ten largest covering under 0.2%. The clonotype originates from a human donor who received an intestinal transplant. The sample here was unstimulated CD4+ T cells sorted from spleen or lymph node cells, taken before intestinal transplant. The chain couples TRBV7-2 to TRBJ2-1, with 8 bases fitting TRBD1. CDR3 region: CASSLTPDRGQLVDEQFF. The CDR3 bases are TGTGCCAGCAGCTTAACCCCCGACAGGGGACAGCTCGTCGATGAGCAGTTCTTC.